This T cell receptor (beta chain) was sequenced during a study of cytomegalovirus exposure and HLA in healthy donors. Points from the study as a whole: Per published reports, the classifier diagnosed cytomegalovirus status with high specificity and sensitivity.

PCR was performed using 60 Vbeta and 13 Jbeta primers. The repertoire was sequenced with immunoSEQ multiplex PCR; TCRdb's copy has only in-frame clones and lacks some. The table includes under 200,000 clones, around 75% detected once. V was pared by 8 bases and J by 0 bases, with 6 bases of the junction left unmatched. CDR1 and CDR2 (germline): MNHEY, SVGAGI. The CDR3 is made up of 14 amino acids. As for this clone: The antigen is not known.

What was sequenced was PBMCs. The chain links TRBV6-5 to TRBJ2-7; 8 nucleotides line up with TRBD1. The clonotype was recovered from a male donor in good health and CMV-seronegative. CDR3 nucleotide sequence: TGTGCCAGCGCCCGGGGACAGGTCTCCTACGAGCAGTACTTC. This gives the protein CASARGQVSYEQYF.